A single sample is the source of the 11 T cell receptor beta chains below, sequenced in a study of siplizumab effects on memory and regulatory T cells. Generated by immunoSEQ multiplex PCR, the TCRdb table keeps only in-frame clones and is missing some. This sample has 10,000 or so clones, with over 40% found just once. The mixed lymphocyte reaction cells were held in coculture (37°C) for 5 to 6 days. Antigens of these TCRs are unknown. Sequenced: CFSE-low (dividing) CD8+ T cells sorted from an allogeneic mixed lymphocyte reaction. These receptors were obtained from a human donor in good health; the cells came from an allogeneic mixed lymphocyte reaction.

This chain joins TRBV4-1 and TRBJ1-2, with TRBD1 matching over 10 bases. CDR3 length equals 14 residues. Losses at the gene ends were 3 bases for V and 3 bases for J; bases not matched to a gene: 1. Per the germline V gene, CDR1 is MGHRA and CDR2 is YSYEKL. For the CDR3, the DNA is TGCGCCAGCAGCCAGGACAGGGGGGACTATGGCTACACCTTC. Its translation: CASSQDRGDYGYTF.

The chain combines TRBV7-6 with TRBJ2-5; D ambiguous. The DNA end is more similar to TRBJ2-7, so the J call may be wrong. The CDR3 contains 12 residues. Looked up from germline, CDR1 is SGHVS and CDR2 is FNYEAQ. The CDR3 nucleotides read TGTGCCAGCAGCTTAGGCCGTCGCGAGCAGTACTTC. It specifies CASSLGRREQYF.

CDR3 nucleotide sequence: TGTGCCAGCATGGGTGAGGCAGGGCCGTATGGCTACACCTTC. Protein sequence: CASMGEAGPYGYTF. This rearrangement joins TRBV2 to TRBJ1-2; tentatively, D is TRBD1 (5 bases). The CDR3 has 14 amino acids. The V end was cut by 7 bases, the J end by 5 bases, with 17 bases between. CDR1 is SNHLY, CDR2 FYNNEI, per germline.

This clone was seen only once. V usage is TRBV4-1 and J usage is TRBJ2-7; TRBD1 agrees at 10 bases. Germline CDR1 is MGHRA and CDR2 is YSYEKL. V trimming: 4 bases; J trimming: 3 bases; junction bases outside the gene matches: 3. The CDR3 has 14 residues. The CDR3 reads CASSPGTGVYEQYF. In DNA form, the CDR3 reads TGCGCCAGCAGCCCCGGGACAGGGGTCTACGAGCAGTACTTC.

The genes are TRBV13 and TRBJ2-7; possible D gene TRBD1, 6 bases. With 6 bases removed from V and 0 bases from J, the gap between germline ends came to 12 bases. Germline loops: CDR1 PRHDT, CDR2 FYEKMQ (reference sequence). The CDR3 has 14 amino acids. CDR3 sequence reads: CASRQQGFSYEQYF. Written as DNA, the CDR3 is TGTGCCAGCAGACAACAGGGCTTCTCCTACGAGCAGTACTTC.

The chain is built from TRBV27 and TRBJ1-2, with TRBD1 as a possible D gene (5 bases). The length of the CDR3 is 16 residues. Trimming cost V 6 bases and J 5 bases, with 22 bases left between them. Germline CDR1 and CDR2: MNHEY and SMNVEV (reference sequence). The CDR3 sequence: CASSPIPGARIYGYTF. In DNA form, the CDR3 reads TGTGCCAGCAGCCCTATACCCGGGGCCCGAATATATGGCTACACCTTC.

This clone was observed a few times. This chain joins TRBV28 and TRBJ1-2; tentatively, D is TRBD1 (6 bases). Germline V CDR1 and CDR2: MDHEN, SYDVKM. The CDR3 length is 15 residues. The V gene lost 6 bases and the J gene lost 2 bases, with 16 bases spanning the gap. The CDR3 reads CASRGAGGGNYGYTF. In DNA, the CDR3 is TGTGCCAGCAGGGGGGCTGGCGGAGGGAACTATGGCTACACCTTC.

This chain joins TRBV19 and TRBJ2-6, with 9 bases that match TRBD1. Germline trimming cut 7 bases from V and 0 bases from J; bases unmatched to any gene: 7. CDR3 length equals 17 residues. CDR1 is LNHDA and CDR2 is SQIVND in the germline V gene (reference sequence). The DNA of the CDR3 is TGTGCCAGTACTGACAGGGGGTTCGGCTCTGGGGCCAACGTCCTGACTTTC. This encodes CASTDRGFGSGANVLTF.

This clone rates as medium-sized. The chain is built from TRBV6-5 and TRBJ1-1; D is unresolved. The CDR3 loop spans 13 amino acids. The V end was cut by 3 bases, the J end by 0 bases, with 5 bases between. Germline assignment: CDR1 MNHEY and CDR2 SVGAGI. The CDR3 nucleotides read TGTGCCAGCAGTTATACATTGAACACTGAAGCTTTCTTT. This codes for CASSYTLNTEAFF.

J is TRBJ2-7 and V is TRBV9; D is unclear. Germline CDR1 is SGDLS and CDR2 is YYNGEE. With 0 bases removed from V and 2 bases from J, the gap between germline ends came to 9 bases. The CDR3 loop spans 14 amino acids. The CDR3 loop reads CASSVAPGTYEQYF. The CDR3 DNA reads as TGTGCCAGCAGCGTAGCTCCCGGCACCTACGAGCAGTACTTC. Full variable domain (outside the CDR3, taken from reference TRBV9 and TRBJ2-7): DSGVTQTPKHLITATGQRVTLRCSPRSGDLSVYWYQQSLDQGLQFLIQYYNGEERAKGNILERFSAQQFPDLHSELNLSSLELGDSALYFCASSVAPGTYEQYFGPGTRLTVT.

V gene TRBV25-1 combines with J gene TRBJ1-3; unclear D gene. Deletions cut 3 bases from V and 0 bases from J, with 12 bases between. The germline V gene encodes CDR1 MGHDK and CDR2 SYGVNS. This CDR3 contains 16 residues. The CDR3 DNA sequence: TGTGCCAGCAGTGAGCCGGGATACATCTCTGGAAACACCATATATTTT. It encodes CASSEPGYISGNTIYF.